This TCR beta chain was observed in a study of cytomegalovirus exposure and HLA in healthy donors. Study-level results: Being indistinguishable, some V segments were excluded, TRBV6-2 and TRBV6-3 among them. Reports described diagnosis of cytomegalovirus status by the classifier as highly specific and sensitive. The authors reported that TCR beta sequences could predict HLA-A and HLA-B alleles. These predictions were accurate for most subjects in the first cohort.

Vbeta (60) and Jbeta (13) primers were used in the PCR. Assay: immunoSEQ multiplex PCR; the TCRdb copy retains only in-frame clones and omits some. The table shows about 120,000 clones, with approximately 78% occurring only once. The CDR3 totals 14 residues. V dropped 4 bases and J dropped 2 bases, with 13 bases sitting between them. Germline V gene sequence: CDR1 SGHKS, CDR2 YYEKEE (reference sequence). There are a few counts of this clone. The antigen is undetermined. V gene TRBV5-5 combines with J gene TRBJ2-7; D is possibly TRBD1 (6 bases). Sample: PBMCs. The sequence was collected from a man aged 30 to 45 in good health and CMV-seropositive. In DNA, the CDR3 is TGTGCCAGCAGCCCATTGTGGGGGCCCTACGAGCAGTACTTC. Its translation: CASSPLWGPYEQYF.